Presented here are 25 T cell receptor beta chains from one specimen sequenced in a study of shared clonotypes between healthy human individuals. Cells designated naive CD8 were CD45RO-negative and were positively selected for CCR7, with terminally differentiated effector memory CD45RA+ cells excluded. Clones were sequenced by immunoSEQ multiplex PCR, and TCRdb holds only the in-frame ones, with some missing. This sample has some 600,000 clones, with 95% to 96% found just once. The sequenced sample was naive CD8+ T cells sorted from blood. The receptors come from a woman aged 25-40 years in good health.

The chain combines TRBV5-6 with TRBJ2-7; D ambiguous. The germline gives CDR1 SGHDT, CDR2 YYEEEE. The CDR3 loop spans 15 amino acids. V was trimmed by 6 bases and J by 1 base, leaving 17 bases between them. The CDR3, as DNA: TGTGCCAGCACCAGGAGTAAGCGAGGATCCTACGAGCAGTACTTC. It codes for CASTRSKRGSYEQYF.

The V and J genes are TRBV28 and TRBJ2-1; 13 bases line up with TRBD2. The CDR3 has 16 amino acids. Germline CDR1 is MDHEN and CDR2 is SYDVKM. V lost 5 bases to trimming and J lost 8 bases; unmatched junction nucleotides: 9. The CDR3 region has the DNA TGTGCCAGCAGTATCGCCGGACTAGCGGGAGACGATGAGCAGTTCTTC. Translated: CASSIAGLAGDDEQFF.

As for this clone: The same CDR3 arises from other DNA sequences in this sample as well. This chain joins TRBV29-1 and TRBJ2-7; 12 bases map to TRBD2. Germline CDR1 is SQVTM and CDR2 is ANQGSEA. The trim removed 7 bases at V and 2 bases at J, leaving 3 bases unmatched. CDR3 length: 13 amino acids. CDR3 coding DNA: TGCAGCGCCCGGACTAGCGGGACCTACGAGCAGTACTTC. This gives the protein CSARTSGTYEQYF.

This chain joins TRBV9 and TRBJ1-1; 7 positions agree with TRBD1. The CDR3 is made up of 14 amino acids. Germline assignment: CDR1 SGDLS and CDR2 YYNGEE. Trimming removed 4 bases from V and 4 bases from J; junction bases left unmatched: 7. The CDR3 loop is CASSPRGRFTEAFF. The CDR3 nucleotides read TGTGCCAGCAGCCCAAGGGGGCGTTTCACTGAAGCTTTCTTT.

This clone was recorded once. The CDR3, as DNA: TGTGCCAGCAGTTTGTCGTACGGGAGGGACACTGAAGCTTTCTTT. It codes for CASSLSYGRDTEAFF. This chain connects TRBV28 to TRBJ1-1; no clear D. The length of the CDR3 is 15 residues. Germline V gives CDR1 MDHEN, CDR2 SYDVKM. Trimming cost V 3 bases and J 3 bases, with 14 bases left between them.

The gene calls are TRBV14 and TRBJ1-2; no firm D call. This CDR3 contains 16 residues. The V end was cut by 2 bases, the J end by 0 bases, with 13 bases between. Germline CDR1 reads SGHDN; CDR2 reads FVKESK. The CDR3 DNA follows: TGTGCCAGCAGCCAACTTTCGGGGAAAGCTAACTATGGCTACACCTTC. Protein sequence: CASSQLSGKANYGYTF.

The chain combines TRBV29-1 with TRBJ1-4; a possible D gene is TRBD1 (5 bases). There are 14 residues in the CDR3. Germline CDR1 is SQVTM and CDR2 is ANQGSEA. Trimming removed 6 bases from V and 0 bases from J, with 11 bases in between. The CDR3 loop reads CSVEDTSTNEKLFF. Written as DNA, the CDR3 is TGCAGCGTGGAGGACACTTCAACTAATGAAAAACTGTTTTTT.

V usage is TRBV2 and J usage is TRBJ1-5, with D possibly matching TRBD1 (6 bases). V lost 3 bases to trimming and J lost 5 bases, with 11 bases between them. The CDR3 consists of 14 residues. Per germline, CDR1 SNHLY and CDR2 FYNNEI. Here the CDR3 reads CASSDGGVYQPQHF. The CDR3 nucleotides read TGTGCCAGCAGTGACGGGGGCGTCTATCAGCCCCAGCATTTT.

This clone was seen a single time. V gene TRBV5-1 combines with J gene TRBJ2-7, with D hard to call. CDR3 size: 13 residues. The V end was cut by 5 bases, the J end by 3 bases, with 12 bases between. Looked up from germline, CDR1 is SGHRS and CDR2 is YFSETQ. The CDR3 spells CASRADEDYEQYF. DNA of the CDR3: TGCGCCAGCAGGGCAGACGAAGACTACGAGCAGTACTTC.

This chain connects TRBV4-1 to TRBJ2-3; 7 positions agree with TRBD1. V lost 0 bases to trimming and J lost 3 bases; unmatched junction nucleotides: 6. Per the germline V gene, CDR1 is MGHRA and CDR2 is YSYEKL. The CDR3 spans 16 residues. This chain's CDR3 is CASSQEGTDRTDTQYF. CDR3 bases: TGCGCCAGCAGCCAAGAGGGGACAGACCGGACAGATACGCAGTATTTT.

This sequence joins TRBV11-3 and TRBJ2-1, with D perhaps TRBD2 (5 bases). Germline V CDR1 and CDR2: SGHNT, YENEEA. The CDR3 runs 15 residues. The V and J ends lost 1 base and 5 bases respectively, with 12 bases between them. As DNA, the CDR3 is TGTGCCAGCAGCTTAGCCAGCGGTAGGAACAATGAGCAGTTCTTC. This sequence encodes CASSLASGRNNEQFF.

The chain links TRBV2 to TRBJ2-5, with D uncertain. The J call may be in error: the DNA end matches TRBJ2-7 better. The CDR3 sequence is 14 residues long. The germline CDR1 and CDR2 sequences are SNHLY and FYNNEI. The CDR3 sequence: CASSEEGSSYEQYF. The DNA of the CDR3 is TGTGCCAGCAGTGAAGAGGGAAGCTCCTACGAGCAGTACTTC.

The genes are TRBV7-8 and TRBJ2-5; perhaps TRBD2 as D (5 bases). With the DNA end fitting TRBJ2-7 better, the J assignment may be wrong. Germline-derived CDR1 and CDR2 are SGHVS and FQNEAQ. The CDR3 runs to 14 residues. For the CDR3, the DNA is TGTGCCAGCAGCCCAGCCGGGGACTCCTACGAGCAGTACTTC. Protein: CASSPAGDSYEQYF.

Notes on this clone: This specimen includes other DNA sequences encoding the same CDR3. V is TRBV5-4 and J is TRBJ1-1; D perhaps matches TRBD1 (5 bases). The germline V gene encodes CDR1 SGHNT and CDR2 YYREEE (reference sequence). V was shortened by 3 bases and J by 0 bases, with 12 bases between the two germline ends. CDR3 length: 15 residues. The CDR3 reads CASSSGWGVNTEAFF. The CDR3 DNA sequence: TGTGCCAGCAGCTCAGGTTGGGGCGTGAACACTGAAGCTTTCTTT.

The chain carries TRBV5-4 and TRBJ1-1; TRBD1 agrees at 8 bases. The germline V gene has CDR1 SGHNT and CDR2 YYREEE (reference sequence). The CDR3 extends over 16 amino acids. Trimming cost V 0 bases and J 0 bases; bases outside gene matches: 4. This CDR3 is CASSLARGQLNTEAFF. CDR3 bases: TGTGCCAGCAGCTTGGCCAGGGGGCAACTGAACACTGAAGCTTTCTTT.

This clone was observed a single time. The CDR3: CASSLPSIGGGYTF. CDR3 DNA sequence: TGCGCCAGCAGCTTGCCTTCAATCGGGGGTGGCTACACCTTC. The V and J genes are TRBV5-1 and TRBJ1-2; D possibly corresponds to TRBD1 (5 bases). Per germline, CDR1 SGHRS and CDR2 YFSETQ. The V and J ends lost 1 base and 7 bases respectively, with 14 bases between them. The length of the CDR3 is 14 residues.

V and J are TRBV7-6 and TRBJ2-1; no reliable D call. CDR3 length equals 16 residues. V lost 4 bases and J 1 base, leaving 14 bases between the germline ends. Germline V gene sequence: CDR1 SGHVS, CDR2 FNYEAQ. Written as DNA, the CDR3 is TGTGCCAGCAGCTCGGACCCCTCCCCATCCTACAATGAGCAGTTCTTC. It is translated as CASSSDPSPSYNEQFF.

The chain uses TRBV11-2 and TRBJ2-7; D is undetermined. Germline V lookup: CDR1 SGHAT, CDR2 FQNNGV. Trimming pared 3 bases from V and 3 bases from J, leaving 12 bases between. CDR3 length equals 14 residues. The CDR3: CASSLVGSDYEQYF. The CDR3 DNA is TGTGCCAGCAGCTTGGTTGGCAGCGACTACGAGCAGTACTTC.

The chain carries TRBV28 and TRBJ1-4; weak D call: TRBD1 (6 bases). V lost 1 base and J 5 bases, leaving 11 bases between the germline ends. Germline CDR1 and CDR2: MDHEN and SYDVKM. The CDR3 spans 15 residues. The chain's CDR3 is CASSLSGQTNEKLFF. The CDR3 DNA follows: TGTGCCAGCAGTTTATCCGGACAGACCAATGAAAAACTGTTTTTT.

The chain combines TRBV27 with TRBJ2-7, with D unresolved. V was pared by 7 bases and J by 1 base, with 11 bases between. The CDR3 loop spans 13 amino acids. Germline CDR1 MNHEY, CDR2 SMNVEV (reference sequence). The CDR3 DNA reads as TGTGCCAGCACCCCCGCGGATTCCTACGAGCAGTACTTC. This gives the protein CASTPADSYEQYF.

V is TRBV7-9 and J is TRBJ1-1, with D maybe TRBD1 (5 bases). This CDR3 spans 16 amino acids. Per germline, CDR1 SEHNR and CDR2 FQNEAQ (reference sequence). Trimming took 5 bases from V and 0 from J, leaving 16 bases between them. DNA of the CDR3: TGTGCCAGCAGCCCGGGATGGGGGGTCATGAACACTGAAGCTTTCTTT. It yields the protein CASSPGWGVMNTEAFF.

As DNA, the CDR3 is TGTGCCAGCAGTGAAGAGGGGGCGTTCATAGCAGATACGCAGTATTTT. It translates to CASSEEGAFIADTQYF. J is TRBJ2-3 and V is TRBV2, with 7 positions matching TRBD1. V dropped 1 base and J dropped 4; count of bases not matched to a gene: 8. The CDR3 length is 16 residues. Germline CDR1 and CDR2: SNHLY and FYNNEI.

This sequence joins TRBV15 and TRBJ1-1; D might be TRBD1 (5 bases). The ends were cut back, 1 base at V and 1 base at J, with 16 bases in the middle. Germline-derived CDR1 and CDR2 are LNHNV and YYDKDF (reference sequence). The CDR3 consists of 17 residues. The CDR3 reads CATSRVGEGLANTEAFF. The CDR3 nucleotides read TGTGCCACCAGCAGAGTTGGGGAGGGGTTGGCGAACACTGAAGCTTTCTTT.

The chain uses TRBV2 and TRBJ2-7; 8 nucleotides align to TRBD1. Germline loops: CDR1 SNHLY, CDR2 FYNNEI. The CDR3 consists of 14 residues. Losses at the gene ends were 6 bases for V and 4 bases for J; bases not matched to a gene: 8. CDR3 amino acids: CASRAGGAWYEQYF. In DNA, the CDR3 is TGTGCCAGCAGGGCAGGGGGCGCCTGGTACGAGCAGTACTTC.

The chain links TRBV9 to TRBJ2-1; 9 bases are a match to TRBD1. The CDR3 loop spans 17 amino acids. Germline lookup yields CDR1 SGDLS and CDR2 YYNGEE. V lost 4 bases to trimming and J lost 6 bases; unmatched junction nucleotides: 14. The CDR3 DNA reads TGTGCCAGCAGCCTAAGTCGGTGGGGACAGGGTTTCAATGAGCAGTTCTTC. Protein product: CASSLSRWGQGFNEQFF.